Presented here are 29 T cell receptor beta chains from one specimen sequenced in a study of regulatory T cells in long-lasting Graves disease. The time point is: newly diagnosed GD, antithyroid drugs for less than 3 months. PBMCs were the source of the RNA used for TCR sequencing. Library construction for TCR beta used iRepertoire HTBI primers and Arm-PCR of CDR3 regions. TCRdb re-derived calls from the multiplex PCR reads in MiXCR, one entry per CDR3 protein. The table includes hundreds of thousands of distinct CDR3 sequences, 15% to 19% detected once. The material was peripheral blood mononuclear cells (PBMCs), obtained at new diagnosis, from a patient treated with antithyroid drugs. These receptors originate from a female donor with Graves disease.

About this clonotype itself: A far larger clone is just one base off, so this is likely a read error. The chain combines TRBV7-9 with TRBJ2-7; 8 bases are a match to TRBD1. V gave up 5 bases and J gave up 5 bases; unmatched junction bases: 2. The CDR3 consists of 12 residues. Looked up from germline, CDR1 is SEHNR and CDR2 is FQNEAQ (reference sequence). The CDR3 nucleotides are TGTGCCAGCAGCCCACAGGGGGACGAGCAGTACTTC. This gives the protein CASSPQGDEQYF. Complete variable domain (other parts from reference TRBV7-9 and TRBJ2-7): DTGVSQNPRHKITKRGQNVTFRCDPISEHNRLYWYRQTLGQGPEFLTYFQNEAQLEKSRLLSDRFSAERPKGSFSTLEIQRTEQGDSAMYLCASSPQGDEQYFGPGTRLTVT.

This clonotype showed up just a few times. The chain uses TRBV6-1 and TRBJ2-5; possible D gene TRBD2, 6 bases. Germline V gives CDR1 MNHNS, CDR2 SASEGT. Trimming removed 7 bases from V and 7 bases from J, with 10 bases in between. The CDR3 has 11 amino acids. The CDR3 DNA follows: TGTGCCAGCACCCGGGACTCGACCCAGTACTTC. It specifies CASTRDSTQYF.

This clonotype was picked up many times. This chain uses TRBV2 with TRBJ2-5; TRBD1 is a possible D gene (5 bases). V lost 7 bases and J lost 7, with 19 bases in between. The CDR3 spans 14 residues. CDR1 and CDR2 (germline): SNHLY, FYNNEI. CDR3 region: CASNSWTQSGTQYF. The CDR3 DNA reads as TGTGCCAGCAACAGCTGGACACAGAGTGGGACCCAGTACTTC.

Ten or more counts support this clonotype. The CDR3 DNA reads TGTGCCAGCAGCTTAGGGGGCAGGGGGAAAATGAACACTGAAGCTTTCTTT. Its translation: CASSLGGRGKMNTEAFF. V usage is TRBV7-2 and J usage is TRBJ1-1; 7 nucleotides match TRBD1. This CDR3 is built from 17 residues. Germline CDR1 reads SGHTA; CDR2 reads FQGNSA. The V gene end was trimmed by 1 base and the J gene end by 0 bases; junction bases not matched to a gene: 8.

Ten or more counts support this clonotype. The chain uses TRBV3-1 and TRBJ2-7; TRBD2 matches 7 bases. CDR3 length: 15 residues. With V trimmed by 0 bases and J by 5 bases, 7 bases remained unmatched. Germline V gene lookup returns CDR1 LGHDT and CDR2 YNNKEL (reference sequence). The CDR3 DNA reads as TGTGCCAGCAGCCAAGATCGGGCGGGAGAGAACGAGCAGTACTTC. Amino acids: CASSQDRAGENEQYF.

V and J are TRBV5-1 and TRBJ1-1; the match to TRBD1 covers 8 bases. This CDR3 is built from 16 residues. Germline V gene data show CDR1 as SGHRS and CDR2 as YFSETQ. J gave up 5 bases and V 0 bases, and 9 bases lay outside the gene matches. The CDR3: CASSLEVPGGRTEAFF. The CDR3 coding sequence is TGCGCCAGCAGCTTGGAGGTTCCAGGGGGCAGAACTGAAGCTTTCTTT.

This clonotype was detected once. The V gene is TRBV7-9, the J gene TRBJ2-7; D is unresolved. The germline V gene encodes CDR1 SEHNR and CDR2 FQNEAQ (reference sequence). The CDR3 has 13 amino acids. The germline V and J ends were trimmed by 1 base and 13 bases, with 17 bases remaining between them. In DNA, the CDR3 is TGTGCCAGCAGCTTAGTCCACGAACTCGGCGTTTACTTC. It encodes CASSLVHELGVYF.

CDR3 sequence (DNA): TGCAGCGCCTGGGCGCGCGGGGGCTACACCTTC. This codes for CSAWARGGYTF. J is TRBJ1-2 and V is TRBV29-1; D is ambiguous. Germline CDR1 and CDR2: SQVTM and ANQGSEA. The CDR3 extends over 11 amino acids. Trimming took off 7 bases at V and 8 bases at J, with 14 bases between the two ends.

This clonotype was counted ten times or more. The chain uses TRBV20-1 and TRBJ2-3; TRBD1 might be the D (5 bases). CDR3 length: 14 amino acids. Germline assignment: CDR1 DFQATT and CDR2 SNEGSKA (reference sequence). Trimming left V 7 bases short and J 0 bases short, with 14 bases between. CDR3: CSVTAWGSTDTQYF. In DNA form, the CDR3 reads TGCAGTGTCACCGCTTGGGGCAGCACAGATACGCAGTATTTT.

This clonotype occurred many times. V is TRBV7-2 and J is TRBJ1-3, with D uncertain. V was shortened by 5 bases and J by 1 base, with 24 bases between the two germline ends. The germline V gene encodes CDR1 SGHTA and CDR2 FQGNSA. The CDR3 covers 19 residues. The CDR3 protein is CASSPRWGILDESGNTIYF. CDR3 nucleotide sequence: TGTGCCAGCAGCCCCCGGTGGGGAATACTAGACGAGTCTGGAAACACCATATATTTT.

This clonotype occurred many times. Compared with germline, one end of the junction differs, possibly owing to a read error. The chain carries TRBV28 and TRBJ2-1, with D unclear. CDR1 MDHEN and CDR2 SYDVKM come from the germline V gene. The CDR3 runs to 14 residues. The CDR3 spells CASSLSRELNVQFF. The DNA for the CDR3 is TGTGCCAGCAGTTTATCCCGTGAGTTGAATGTGCAGTTCTTC.

The gene calls are TRBV24-1 and TRBJ2-1; 10 bases map to TRBD1. The CDR3 loop spans 16 amino acids. In germline, CDR1 is KGHDR, CDR2 SFDVKD. With V trimmed by 4 bases and J by 6 bases, 8 bases remained unmatched. CDR3 DNA sequence: TGTGCCACCAGTGAGACAGGGGGCGCATCACCCAATGAGCAGTTCTTC. Residues: CATSETGGASPNEQFF.

A few counts support this clonotype. V gene TRBV4-1 combines with J gene TRBJ2-4, with 12 bases that match TRBD2. Losses at the gene ends were 2 bases for V and 2 bases for J; bases not matched to a gene: 4. The germline V gene has CDR1 MGHRA and CDR2 YSYEKL. This CDR3 region has 17 residues. The DNA for the CDR3 is TGCGCCAGCAGCCAACCGACTAGCGGGGGTTCCAAAAACATTCAGTACTTC. It codes for CASSQPTSGGSKNIQYF.

This clonotype was seen many times. The conserved final phenylalanine or tryptophan is absent from the CDR3, which likely points to a read error. No DNA is shown, since the ends of the CDR3 on it are uncertain; the CDR3 is the one TCRdb lists. The genes are TRBV5-1 and TRBJ1-2; TRBD1 was called by the table and not checked on the DNA. The CDR3 numbers 13 amino acids, ends counted. From germline, CDR1 is SGHRS and CDR2 YFSETQ. This CDR3 reads CASSLDRDSTIIL.

The chain uses TRBV20-1 and TRBJ2-1, with 7 bases lining up with TRBD2. Germline V gene lookup returns CDR1 DFQATT and CDR2 SNEGSKA (reference sequence). The J segment lost 7 bases and the V segment lost 0 bases, leaving 9 bases of the junction unmatched. CDR3 length: 15 amino acids. The CDR3 reads CSARDLGLGWNEQFF. Written as DNA, the CDR3 is TGCAGTGCTAGAGATCTTGGACTAGGATGGAATGAGCAGTTCTTC.

This clonotype appeared many times. This chain connects TRBV4-1 to TRBJ1-5; no reliable D call. Germline V CDR1 and CDR2: MGHRA, YSYEKL. This CDR3 has 17 residues. With 6 bases removed from V and 3 bases from J, the gap between germline ends came to 21 bases. The CDR3 DNA sequence: TGCGCCAGCAGGATGACAACGGGAGCAGCCCACAATCAGCCCCAGCATTTT. Its translation: CASRMTTGAAHNQPQHF.

There are a few counts of this clonotype. The chain couples TRBV24-1 to TRBJ2-3, with D uncertain. The CDR3 has 15 residues. The V and J ends lost 4 bases and 2 bases respectively, with 12 bases between them. Germline loops: CDR1 KGHDR, CDR2 SFDVKD. CDR3 bases: TGTGCCACCAGTGAGGGCAGAATCTCCACAGATACGCAGTATTTT. The encoded protein is CATSEGRISTDTQYF.

This clonotype appeared many times. This rearrangement joins TRBV7-3 to TRBJ2-5; tentatively, D is TRBD1 (5 bases). Per germline, CDR1 SGHTA and CDR2 FQGTGA. V was clipped by 5 bases and J by 6 bases, with 13 bases between them. The CDR3 length is 13 residues. The CDR3 protein is CASSPQGSQTQYF. CDR3 bases: TGTGCCAGCAGCCCCCAGGGTTCGCAGACCCAGTACTTC.

At least ten counts were recorded for this clonotype. V and J are TRBV9 and TRBJ1-4, with D tentatively TRBD1 (6 bases). Germline CDR1 is SGDLS and CDR2 is YYNGEE. Trimming removed 0 bases at V and 4 bases at J, with 19 bases between. This CDR3 has 18 amino acids. The CDR3 is CASSVELYGGDGNEKLFF. The CDR3 coding sequence is TGTGCCAGCAGCGTAGAGTTATATGGGGGCGATGGTAATGAAAAACTGTTTTTT.

The sample holds many counts of this clonotype. The chain combines TRBV18 with TRBJ2-7; D ambiguous. From germline, CDR1 is KGHSH and CDR2 LQKENI. CDR3 length: 14 amino acids. Trimming stripped 2 bases from V and 2 bases from J, with 10 bases between. The CDR3 reads CASSPWAKTYEQYF. Written as DNA, the CDR3 is TGTGCCAGCTCACCATGGGCGAAAACCTACGAGCAGTACTTC.

As for this clonotype: With a much larger clone just one base away, this may be a read error. The V and J genes are TRBV12-5 and TRBJ2-7; 11 bases are a match to TRBD2. CDR1 LGHNT and CDR2 FRNRAP come from the germline V gene. The CDR3 contains 16 residues. The trim removed 5 bases at V and 7 bases at J, leaving 13 bases unmatched. The CDR3 loop reads CASGPRLAGGYNEQYF. As DNA, the CDR3 is TGTGCTAGTGGTCCACGGCTAGCGGGGGGATACAATGAGCAGTACTTC.

The chain employs TRBV18 and TRBJ1-1, with D tentatively TRBD1 (5 bases). The CDR3 is made up of 14 amino acids. Germline loops: CDR1 KGHSH, CDR2 LQKENI. Trimming removed 4 bases from V and 1 base from J, with 10 bases in between. DNA of the CDR3: TGTGCCAGCTCACTGACAGATACGAACACTGAAGCTTTCTTT. Amino acids: CASSLTDTNTEAFF.

V usage is TRBV6-2 or TRBV6-3 and J usage is TRBJ1-5; 8 bases fit TRBD1. The CDR3 loop spans 16 amino acids. Germline V gives CDR1 MNHEY, CDR2 SVGEGT. Trimming at V came to 6 bases and at J to 7 bases, leaving 14 bases not matched to a gene. CDR3 sequence: CASSFVTGVQIQPQHF. As DNA, the CDR3 is TGTGCCAGCAGCTTTGTGACAGGGGTACAAATCCAGCCCCAGCATTTT.

This clonotype was seen many times. This CDR3 is CASSVGGRGTNTEAFF. CDR3 nucleotides: TGTGCCAGCAGCGTGGGGGGGCGGGGGACCAACACTGAAGCTTTCTTT. V usage is TRBV12-3 or TRBV12-4 and J usage is TRBJ1-1; weak D call: TRBD1 (6 bases). The V and J ends lost 6 bases and 2 bases respectively, with 19 bases between them. The CDR3 extends over 16 amino acids.

This clonotype showed up many times. The chain has TRBV5-1 and TRBJ2-2; 8 nucleotides match TRBD2. V shed 4 bases and J 5 bases; nucleotides not matched to a gene: 13. Germline V gene data show CDR1 as SGHRS and CDR2 as YFSETQ. There are 17 residues in the CDR3. The CDR3 DNA reads TGCGCCAGCAGCCCGGAGTTGAGCGGGAGTAGGACCGGGGAGCTGTTTTTT. Its protein is CASSPELSGSRTGELFF.

This clonotype occurred a few times. The chain has TRBV15 and TRBJ2-5; 11 bases fit TRBD1. The CDR3 has 16 residues. The ends lost 3 bases at V and 0 bases at J; junction bases unmatched: 3. Germline CDR1 is LNHNV and CDR2 is YYDKDF (reference sequence). The CDR3: CATSSRDRGNQETQYF. The DNA of the CDR3 is TGTGCCACCAGCAGCCGGGACAGGGGGAACCAAGAGACCCAGTACTTC.

This clonotype occurred a few times. It may be a read error: a sequence one base away is much more abundant. The chain joins TRBV3-1 to TRBJ1-6; D is uncertain. V was cut by 1 base and J by 8 bases, with 12 bases left in between. Germline lookup yields CDR1 LGHDT and CDR2 YNNKEL (reference sequence). CDR3 length: 15 amino acids. CDR3: CASSQGSPRDSPLHF. DNA of the CDR3: TGTGCCAGCAGCCAAGGTTCTCCGAGGGATTCACCCCTCCACTTT.

This clonotype was detected once. The chain couples TRBV12-3 or TRBV12-4 to TRBJ2-2; the match to TRBD2 covers 9 bases. The CDR3 totals 18 residues. The junction had 11 bases not matched to a gene; V was cut back by 2 bases and J by 4 bases. In DNA, the CDR3 is TGTGCCAGCAGTTTATGGGAAGGGCGGGAGGGGAGCACCGGGGAGCTGTTTTTT. Its translation is CASSLWEGREGSTGELFF.

This clonotype has a handful of counts. Given a much more abundant clone one base away, this may be a read error. The chain combines TRBV29-1 with TRBJ2-1; 7 nucleotides align to TRBD2. There are 14 residues in the CDR3. CDR1 is SQVTM and CDR2 is ANQGSEA in the germline V gene. CDR3 in DNA: TGCAGCGTTCTGGGAGGGAGCTCCTGCAATGAGCAGTTCTTC. The encoded protein is CSVLGGSSCNEQFF.